Detailed here is one T cell receptor (beta chain). Its antigen is not known. The PCR contained 60 Vbeta and 13 Jbeta primers. Some clones are missing from TCRdb's copy, which holds only in-frame ones; the method was immunoSEQ multiplex PCR. The table records approximately 120,000 clones, around 84% of them present only once. This entry is derived from a study of cytomegalovirus exposure and HLA in healthy donors. Findings and limits, study-wide: CMV serostatus stood as the only immune exposure information on hand. Another analysis was done later, and it associated more than 15,000 TCR beta sequences with HLA alleles at 0.05 false discovery rate. A few V segments could not be told apart, such as TRBV6-2 and TRBV6-3, and were left out.

V was cut by 0 bases and J by 8 bases, with 11 bases left in between. The CDR3 is made up of 13 amino acids. CDR1 and CDR2 (germline): SGHRS, YFSETQ. Sequenced material: PBMCs. The source of this sequence is a man between 18 and 35 years old in good health and CMV-seronegative. The V call is TRBV5-1, the J call TRBJ1-1; D remains ambiguous. Here the CDR3 reads CASSLGTGGEAFF. Written as DNA, the CDR3 is TGCGCCAGCAGCTTGGGTACCGGCGGGGAAGCTTTCTTT.